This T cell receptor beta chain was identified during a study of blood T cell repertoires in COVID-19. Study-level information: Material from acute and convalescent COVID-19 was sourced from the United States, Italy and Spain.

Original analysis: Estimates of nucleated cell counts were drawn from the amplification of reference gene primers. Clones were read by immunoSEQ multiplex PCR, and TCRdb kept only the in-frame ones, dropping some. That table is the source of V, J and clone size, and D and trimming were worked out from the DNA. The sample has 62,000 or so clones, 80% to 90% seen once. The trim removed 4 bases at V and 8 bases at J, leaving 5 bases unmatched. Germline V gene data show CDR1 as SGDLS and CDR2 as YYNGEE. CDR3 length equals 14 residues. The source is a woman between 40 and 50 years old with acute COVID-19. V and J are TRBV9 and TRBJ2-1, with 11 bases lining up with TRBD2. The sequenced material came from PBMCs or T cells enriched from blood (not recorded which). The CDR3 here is CASSISGRAHEQFF. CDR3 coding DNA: TGTGCCAGCAGCATTAGCGGGAGGGCGCATGAGCAGTTCTTC. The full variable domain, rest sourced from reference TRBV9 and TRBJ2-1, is DSGVTQTPKHLITATGQRVTLRCSPRSGDLSVYWYQQSLDQGLQFLIQYYNGEERAKGNILERFSAQQFPDLHSELNLSSLELGDSALYFCASSISGRAHEQFFGPGTRLTVL.